This TCR beta chain was documented in a study of blood T cell repertoires in COVID-19. Whole-study context: Acute-phase and convalescent COVID-19 samples originated in the United States, Italy and Spain. The cDNA or gDNA used as material had been derived from T cells, B-cell-depleted T cells, or PBMCs.

The junction had 6 bases not matched to a gene; V was cut back by 7 bases and J by 1 base. The CDR3 runs to 13 residues. Per the germline V gene, CDR1 is SQVTM and CDR2 is ANQGSEA. Authors' data handling: The authors estimated nucleated cell counts from reference gene primer amplification. The method was immunoSEQ multiplex PCR; TCRdb's version includes in-frame clones alone and lacks a portion of them. That table supplies the V and J calls and clone size; D and trimming were determined from the DNA. Among tens of thousands of clones listed, about 90% were seen once. The chain has TRBV29-1 and TRBJ1-1; 7 bases match TRBD1. The specimen was peripheral blood. The clonotype was recovered from a man in his fifties with active COVID-19. The CDR3 DNA follows: TGCAGCGCCTTACGGACAGGGAACACTGAAGCTTTCTTT. It codes for CSALRTGNTEAFF. The whole variable domain, remainder taken from reference TRBV29-1 and TRBJ1-1, is SAVISQKPSRDICQRGTSLTIQCQVDSQVTMMFWYRQQPGQSLTLIATANQGSEATYESGFVIDKFPISRPNLTFSTLTVSNMSPEDSSIYLCSALRTGNTEAFFGQGTRLTVV.